A selection of T cell receptor beta chains follows, all from one sample in a study of shared clonotypes between healthy human individuals. TCRdb's table, derived via immunoSEQ multiplex PCR, lists solely in-frame clones and lacks some. The sample has about 470,000 clones, about 76% seen once. Sequencing used PBMCs. These receptors all come from a middle-aged woman in good health. Some clones in this sample may be carry-over from other donors' samples. Each CDR3 is given with its conserved first and last residue. Fields, in order: clone size, V gene, J gene, D gene, CDR3 DNA, CDR3 protein. D genes are given only for firm matches. Some rows mark clone size as missing; the rest say once, few, many or name a class of expanded clone.

.,TRBV28,TRBJ1-1,.,TGTGCCAGCAGATTGAACACTGAAGCTTTCTTT,CASRLNTEAFF
.,TRBV14,TRBJ1-2,.,TGTGCCAGCAGCGCCCATTTATCTGGAAAGACCTATGGCTACACCTTC,CASSAHLSGKTYGYTF
.,TRBV5-4,TRBJ2-3,.,TGTGCCAGCAGCCAGATCACAGATACGCAGTATTTT,CASSQITDTQYF
.,TRBV7-9,TRBJ1-1,TRBD1,TGTGCCATACCCAAGAGGGGACAGGGGGATACTGAAGCTTTCTTT,CAIPKRGQGDTEAFF
.,TRBV7-2,TRBJ1-1,.,TGTGCCAGCAGCCCCGTAAGGGGCACTGAAGCTTTCTTT,CASSPVRGTEAFF
.,TRBV28,TRBJ1-2,.,TGTGCCAGCAGTCTGGGACACCGCAATGGCTACACCTTC,CASSLGHRNGYTF
.,TRBV5-1,TRBJ1-2,TRBD1,TGCGCCAGCAGCTTAGACAGGGGGAACTATGGCTACACCTTC,CASSLDRGNYGYTF
few,TRBV6-6,TRBJ2-7,.,TGTGCCAGCAGTTCAACAACAGAAAGTGACGAGCAGTACTTC,CASSSTTESDEQYF
.,TRBV29-1,TRBJ2-7,TRBD2,TGCAGCGGTCTAGGACTAGCGGGCGACGAGCAGTACTTC,CSGLGLAGDEQYF
.,TRBV15,TRBJ1-5,TRBD1,TGTGCCACCAGCAGAGACACAGGGGTTTGGGATAATTATCAGCCCCAGCATTTT,CATSRDTGVWDNYQPQHF
.,TRBV5-4,TRBJ2-1,.,TGTGCCAGCAGCGGAGGGGGGCCGCCGGTCCACAATGAGCAGTTCTTC,CASSGGGPPVHNEQFF
many,TRBV4-2,TRBJ2-1,.,TGTGCCAGCAGCCTAAACCGGTATGAGCAGTTCTTC,CASSLNRYEQFF
once,TRBV18,TRBJ2-3,.,TGTGCCAGCTCACCAGCAGGGAGTTGGAGCACAGATACGCAGTATTTT,CASSPAGSWSTDTQYF
.,TRBV10-3,TRBJ2-7,TRBD2,TGTGCCATCAGTGAGTCTCTAGGTGGGCGGGAGGCGGGGGACGAGCAGTACTTC,CAISESLGGREAGDEQYF
.,TRBV4-1,TRBJ2-1,.,TGCGCCAGCAGCCATAAAACAGTACGGCCCTACAATGAGCAGTTCTTC,CASSHKTVRPYNEQFF
.,TRBV28,TRBJ2-6,.,TGTGCCAGCAGTTTGACAGGTGTCTCTGGGGCCAACGTCCTGACTTTC,CASSLTGVSGANVLTF
.,TRBV15,TRBJ2-7,.,TGTGCCACCAGCAGAGATCGGTCTTACGAGCAGTACTTC,CATSRDRSYEQYF
.,TRBV7-9,TRBJ2-2,TRBD2,TGTGCCAGCAGCAGACTAGCGGGAGAGGTGGGGGAGCTGTTTTTT,CASSRLAGEVGELFF
.,TRBV10-3,TRBJ2-4,TRBD1,TGTGCCATCAGTGGGGGACAGGAAGGCAACATTCAGTACTTC,CAISGGQEGNIQYF
.,TRBV27,TRBJ2-1,.,TGTGCCAGCAGTCCCGCGGCGTTGTCTTCGTCAGAGCAGTTCTTC,CASSPAALSSSEQFF
many,TRBV30,TRBJ1-2,TRBD1,TGTGCCTGGAGGGGGGACAGCAAGGGCTACACCTTC,CAWRGDSKGYTF
.,TRBV5-4,TRBJ2-1,TRBD2,TGTGCCAGCAGCATTCCTAGCGGATCCAATGAGCAGTTCTTC,CASSIPSGSNEQFF
.,TRBV4-2,TRBJ2-5,.,TGTGCCAGCAGCCGGGACCTTGTTGAGGAGACCCAGTACTTC,CASSRDLVEETQYF
many,TRBV2,TRBJ2-1,TRBD2,TGTGCCAGCAGTGAGGCGGGAGTTTTCCACAATGAGCAGTTCTTC,CASSEAGVFHNEQFF
.,TRBV5-1,TRBJ1-1,.,TGCGCCAGCAGCGACAGAGTGAACACTGAAGCTTTCTTT,CASSDRVNTEAFF
.,TRBV7-3,TRBJ2-1,.,TGTGCCAGCAGTTCCTCTAGTCCCTACAATGAGCAGTTCTTC,CASSSSSPYNEQFF
.,TRBV30,TRBJ2-7,.,TGTGCCACACGTTCGGGGCGGAGGAGCTCCTACGAGCAGTACTTC,CATRSGRRSSYEQYF
.,TRBV9,TRBJ2-1,.,TGTGCCAGCAGCGTAGAACAGAGCTCCTACAATGAGCAGTTCTTC,CASSVEQSSYNEQFF
.,TRBV7-2,TRBJ2-1,TRBD2,TGTGCCAGCAGCTTAGGTAGCGGGAGTTACAATGAGCAGTTCTTC,CASSLGSGSYNEQFF
once,TRBV6-4,TRBJ2-7,.,TGTGCCACCTACCGGGACGGAGACGCCTACGAGCAGTACTTC,CATYRDGDAYEQYF
.,TRBV6-5,TRBJ2-7,.,TGTGCCAGCAGACGCACACAGGGCTCTACCTACGAGCAGTACTTC,CASRRTQGSTYEQYF
.,TRBV27,TRBJ1-4,TRBD1,TGTGCCAGCAGTTCCCACCCTACAGGGGAGGAACTGTTTTTT,CASSSHPTGEELFF
.,TRBV7-2,TRBJ2-1,.,TGTGCCAGCAGCCCGGACCGCGACTCCTACAATGAGCAGTTCTTC,CASSPDRDSYNEQFF
.,TRBV30,TRBJ2-1,.,TGTGCCTGGGGAACAAACAATGAGCAGTTCTTC,CAWGTNNEQFF
.,TRBV14,TRBJ2-3,TRBD2,TGTGCCAGCAGCCAGCTGGCGGGAGGCACAGATACGCAGTATTTT,CASSQLAGGTDTQYF
.,TRBV6-5,TRBJ2-2,.,TGTGCCAGCAGTTACTCCGCACTAGGGCAGGCGGGGGAGCTGTTTTTT,CASSYSALGQAGELFF
.,TRBV7-9,TRBJ1-5,.,TGTGCCAGCAGCCCCGGGGGCGGAAACAATCAGCCCCAGCATTTT,CASSPGGGNNQPQHF
.,TRBV5-8,TRBJ2-1,TRBD2,TGTGCCAGCAGCTTGGTCCTGGCGGGAGCCGACTACAATGAGCAGTTCTTC,CASSLVLAGADYNEQFF
.,TRBV28,TRBJ1-1,TRBD1,TGTGCCAGCCTACGACAGGGGGCGGGAGAAGCTTTCTTT,CASLRQGAGEAFF
.,TRBV4-1,TRBJ2-5,TRBD2,TGCGCCAGCAGCGGGATAGCGGGAGTTGAGACCCAGTACTTC,CASSGIAGVETQYF
.,TRBV6-5,TRBJ1-1,.,TGTGCCAGCAGTCTCGGCATGGGGGACACTGAAGCTTTCTTT,CASSLGMGDTEAFF
.,TRBV19,TRBJ2-1,.,TGTGCCAGTAGTCCCTGGGAGGTTGTGCGCAATGAGCAGTTCTTC,CASSPWEVVRNEQFF
.,TRBV5-6,TRBJ2-3,TRBD2,TGTGCCAGCAGCTTGGTTGGTAGCGGGACTCTTGTAGATACGCAGTATTTT,CASSLVGSGTLVDTQYF
.,TRBV28,TRBJ2-3,.,TGTGCCAGCAGAGGATACACAGATACGCAGTATTTT,CASRGYTDTQYF
.,TRBV7-6,TRBJ2-3,.,TGTGCCAGCAGCCTCGATGGTGGGAGCAAACCTGGTACGCAGTATTTT,CASSLDGGSKPGTQYF
.,TRBV6-5,TRBJ1-4,.,TGTGCCAGCAGACAACCAGGGACGGGAAATGAAAAACTGTTTTTT,CASRQPGTGNEKLFF
few,TRBV27,TRBJ2-2,TRBD1,TGTGCCAGCAGTTTACAGGGGGCGGGCACCGGGGAGCTGTTTTTT,CASSLQGAGTGELFF
once,TRBV5-4,TRBJ2-3,TRBD2,TGTGCCAGCAGCTTCGGACTAGCGGGGGGCACAGATACGCAGTATTTT,CASSFGLAGGTDTQYF
.,TRBV28,TRBJ2-7,.,TGTGCCAGCAGTTTAGGGGTACCATACTCCTACGAGCAGTACTTC,CASSLGVPYSYEQYF
.,TRBV4-2,TRBJ1-1,TRBD1,TGTGCCAGCAGCCAAGATCCTACAGGGGACCTCACTGAAGCTTTCTTT,CASSQDPTGDLTEAFF